This T cell receptor beta chain was identified in a study of OX40 agonist ivuxolimab in advanced cancers. Repertoires were generated with immunoSEQ multiplex PCR, while TCRdb's copy carries only in-frame clones and drops some. The sample records tens of thousands of clones, over 85% being singletons. The receptor's source is an adult with an advanced solid tumor such as melanoma, head and neck, liver or kidney cancer. This material consisted of CD4+ or CD8+ T cells sorted from blood, taken in a trial of the OX40 agonist ivuxolimab.

DNA of the CDR3: TGTGCCAGCAGTGAAGGGACTAGCGGGAGCTTAGCGTCCTACAATGAGCAGTTCTTC. Protein: CASSEGTSGSLASYNEQFF. The rearrangement links TRBV2 to TRBJ2-1; 13 bases fit TRBD2. Trimming at V came to 1 base and at J to 1 base, leaving 7 bases not matched to a gene. The CDR3 runs to 19 residues. Germline CDR1 SNHLY, CDR2 FYNNEI.